The present entry profiles one T cell receptor (beta chain) with its context. The antigen is not known. The data originate from a study of regulatory T cells in long-lasting Graves disease. Study outcomes and limitations: Possibly, accuracy suffered from the small sample size.

Arm-PCR of CDR3 regions with iRepertoire HTBI primers generated TCR beta libraries. From the multiplex PCR reads, TCRdb called clonotypes with MiXCR, one entry per CDR3 protein. The data show a few hundred thousand distinct CDR3 sequences, with roughly 18% seen just once and roughly 12% held by the top ten. Time point of the sample: newly diagnosed GD, antithyroid drugs for less than 3 months. The authors made the TCR library using RNA they extracted from PBMCs. This CDR3 has 17 residues. The germline gives CDR1 MNHEY, CDR2 SMNVEV (reference sequence). V lost 4 bases, J lost 0 bases, and 11 bases stayed unmatched. The data also belong to a second study, concerning T cells in Graves' hyperthyroidism and ophthalmopathy.

This sequence joins TRBV27 and TRBJ2-7; the match to TRBD2 covers 8 bases. Specimen: peripheral blood mononuclear cells (PBMCs), collected at new diagnosis, from a patient treated with antithyroid drugs. This receptor was obtained from a woman younger than 45 with Graves disease. CDR3 bases: TGTGCCAGCAGTTACGGTGCCGGGAGGGCCCGCTCCTACGAGCAGTACTTC. Translation gives CASSYGAGRARSYEQYF.